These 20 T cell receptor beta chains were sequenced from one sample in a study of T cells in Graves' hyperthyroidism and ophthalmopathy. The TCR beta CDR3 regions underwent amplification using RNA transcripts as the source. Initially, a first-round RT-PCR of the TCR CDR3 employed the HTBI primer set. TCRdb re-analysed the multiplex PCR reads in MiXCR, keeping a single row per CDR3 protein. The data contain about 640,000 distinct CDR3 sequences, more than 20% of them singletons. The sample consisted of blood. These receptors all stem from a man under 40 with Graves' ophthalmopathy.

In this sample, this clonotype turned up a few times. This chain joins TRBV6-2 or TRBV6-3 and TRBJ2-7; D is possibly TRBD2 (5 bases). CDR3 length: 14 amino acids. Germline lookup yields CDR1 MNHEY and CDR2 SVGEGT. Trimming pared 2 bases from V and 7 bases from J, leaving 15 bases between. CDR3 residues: CASSYIPSSGEQYF. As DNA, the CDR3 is TGTGCCAGCAGTTACATCCCCAGCTCGGGGGAGCAGTACTTC.

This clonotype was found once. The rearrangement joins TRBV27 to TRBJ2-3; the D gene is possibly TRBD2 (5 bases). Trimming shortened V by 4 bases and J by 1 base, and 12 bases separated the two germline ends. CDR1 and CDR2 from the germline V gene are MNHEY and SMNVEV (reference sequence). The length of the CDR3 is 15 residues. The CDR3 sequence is CASSSSTRRTDTQYF. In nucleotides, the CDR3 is TGTGCCAGCAGTTCCTCTACTAGACGCACAGATACGCAGTATTTT.

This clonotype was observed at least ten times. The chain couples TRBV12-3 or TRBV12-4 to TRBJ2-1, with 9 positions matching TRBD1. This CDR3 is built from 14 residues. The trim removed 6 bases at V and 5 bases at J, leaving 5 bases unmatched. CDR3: CASRDRGLNNEQFF. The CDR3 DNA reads TGTGCCAGCAGGGACAGGGGCCTAAACAATGAGCAGTTCTTC.

The CDR3, as DNA: TGTGCCAGCAGGCATTCAGGGGGCGGCGAGCAGTACTTC. Translation gives CASRHSGGGEQYF. This chain joins TRBV5-5 and TRBJ2-7; TRBD1 matches at 8 bases. The CDR3 is made up of 13 amino acids. Germline V lookup: CDR1 SGHKS, CDR2 YYEKEE (reference sequence). V shed 5 bases and J 6 bases; nucleotides not matched to a gene: 7.

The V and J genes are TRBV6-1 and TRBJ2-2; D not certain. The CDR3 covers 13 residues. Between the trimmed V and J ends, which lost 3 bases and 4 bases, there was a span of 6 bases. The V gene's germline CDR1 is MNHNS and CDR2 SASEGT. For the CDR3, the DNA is TGTGCCAGCAGTGAGAGCCTCACCGGGGAGCTGTTTTTT. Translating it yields CASSESLTGELFF.

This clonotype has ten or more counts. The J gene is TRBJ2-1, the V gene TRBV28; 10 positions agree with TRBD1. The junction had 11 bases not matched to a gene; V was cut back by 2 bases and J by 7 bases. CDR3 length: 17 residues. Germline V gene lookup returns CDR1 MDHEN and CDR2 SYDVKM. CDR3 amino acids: CASSLPRLRDRGNEQFF. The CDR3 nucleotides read TGTGCCAGCAGTTTACCGCGTTTACGGGACAGGGGTAATGAGCAGTTCTTC.

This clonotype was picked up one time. This CDR3 is CASRQRFGLAGVSDTQYF. DNA for the CDR3: TGTGCCAGCAGACAACGTTTCGGACTAGCGGGAGTCTCAGATACGCAGTATTTT. V gene TRBV6-1 combines with J gene TRBJ2-3; TRBD2 agrees at 13 bases. Germline lookup yields CDR1 MNHNS and CDR2 SASEGT. V was clipped by 6 bases and J by 4 bases; unmatched bases: 13. The CDR3 is 18 amino acids.

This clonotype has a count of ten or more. The CDR3 loop is CASTQIGRPYEQYF. The CDR3 DNA sequence: TGTGCCAGCACCCAAATCGGCAGACCCTACGAGCAGTACTTC. The chain carries TRBV7-8 and TRBJ2-7; D is uncertain. Germline V gene data show CDR1 as SGHVS and CDR2 as FQNEAQ. Trimming left V 7 bases short and J 2 bases short, with 15 bases between. The CDR3 consists of 14 residues.

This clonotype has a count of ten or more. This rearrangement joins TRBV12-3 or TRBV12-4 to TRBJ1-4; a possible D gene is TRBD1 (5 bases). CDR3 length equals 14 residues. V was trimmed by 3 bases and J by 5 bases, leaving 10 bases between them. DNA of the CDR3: TGTGCCAGCAGTTTGCGGACACTAAATGAAAAACTGTTTTTT. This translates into CASSLRTLNEKLFF.

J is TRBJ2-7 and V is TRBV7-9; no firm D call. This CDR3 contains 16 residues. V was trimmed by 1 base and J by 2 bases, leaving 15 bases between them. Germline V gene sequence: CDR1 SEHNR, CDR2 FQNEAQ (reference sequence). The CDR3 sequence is CASSLGFRDSPYEQYF. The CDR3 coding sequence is TGTGCCAGCAGCTTAGGTTTTCGAGATAGCCCCTACGAGCAGTACTTC.

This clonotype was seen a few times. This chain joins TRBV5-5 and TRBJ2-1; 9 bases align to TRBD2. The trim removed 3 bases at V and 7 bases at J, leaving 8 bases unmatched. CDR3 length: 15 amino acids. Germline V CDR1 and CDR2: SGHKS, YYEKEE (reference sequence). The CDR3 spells CASSSYFLAGNEQFF. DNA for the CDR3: TGTGCCAGCAGCTCATATTTCCTAGCGGGGAATGAGCAGTTCTTC.

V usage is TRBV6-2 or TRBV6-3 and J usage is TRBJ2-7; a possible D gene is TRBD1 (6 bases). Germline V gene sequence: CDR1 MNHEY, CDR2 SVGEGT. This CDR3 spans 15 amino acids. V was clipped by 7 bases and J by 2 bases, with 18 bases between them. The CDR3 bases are TGTGCCAGCAACATGGACAGCGATAAACCCTACGAGCAGTACTTC. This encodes CASNMDSDKPYEQYF.

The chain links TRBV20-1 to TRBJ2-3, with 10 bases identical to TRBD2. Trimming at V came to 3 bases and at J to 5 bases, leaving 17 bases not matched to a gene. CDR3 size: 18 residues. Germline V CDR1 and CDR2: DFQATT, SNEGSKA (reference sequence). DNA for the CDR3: TGCAGTGCTAGGTCCCTTGGGGGTCTAGCGGGAGCGGTAGATACGCAGTATTTT. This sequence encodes CSARSLGGLAGAVDTQYF.

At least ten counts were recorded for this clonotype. The CDR3 sequence: CASSQGLGGSTDTQYF. CDR3 DNA: TGTGCCAGCAGCCAAGGTTTGGGAGGGAGCACAGATACGCAGTATTTT. V and J are TRBV3-1 and TRBJ2-3; 7 bases are shared with TRBD2. The J segment lost 0 bases and the V segment lost 1 base, leaving 4 bases of the junction unmatched. The CDR3 is 16 residues long. Germline CDR1 reads LGHDT; CDR2 reads YNNKEL (reference sequence).

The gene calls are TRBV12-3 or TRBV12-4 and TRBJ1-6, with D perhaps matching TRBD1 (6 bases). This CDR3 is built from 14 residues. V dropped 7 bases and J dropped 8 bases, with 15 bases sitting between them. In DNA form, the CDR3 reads TGTGCCAGCACCTTGGGGAACAGGGATTCACCCCTCCACTTT. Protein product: CASTLGNRDSPLHF.

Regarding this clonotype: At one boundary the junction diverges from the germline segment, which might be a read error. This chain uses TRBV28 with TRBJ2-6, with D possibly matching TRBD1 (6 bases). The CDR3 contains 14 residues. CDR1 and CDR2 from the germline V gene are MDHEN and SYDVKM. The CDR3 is CTSRSPGVANVLTF. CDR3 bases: TGTACCAGCAGGTCCCCAGGGGTGGCCAACGTCCTGACTTTC.

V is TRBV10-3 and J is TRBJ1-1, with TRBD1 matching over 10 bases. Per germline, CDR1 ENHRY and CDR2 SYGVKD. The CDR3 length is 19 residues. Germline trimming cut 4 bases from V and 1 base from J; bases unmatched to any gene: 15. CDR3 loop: CAISGEPGQGVTPNTEAFF. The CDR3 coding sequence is TGTGCCATCAGTGGAGAACCCGGACAGGGGGTTACTCCGAACACTGAAGCTTTCTTT.

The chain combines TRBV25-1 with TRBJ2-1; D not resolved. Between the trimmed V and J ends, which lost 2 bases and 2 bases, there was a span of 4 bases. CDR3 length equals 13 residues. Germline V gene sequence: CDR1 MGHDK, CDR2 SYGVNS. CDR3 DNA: TGTGCCAGCAGTGAACAGACCTACAATGAGCAGTTCTTC. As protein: CASSEQTYNEQFF.

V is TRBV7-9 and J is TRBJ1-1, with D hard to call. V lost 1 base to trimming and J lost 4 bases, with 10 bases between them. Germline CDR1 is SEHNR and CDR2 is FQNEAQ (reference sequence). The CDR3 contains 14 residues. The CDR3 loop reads CASSLDGETTEAFF. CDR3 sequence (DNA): TGTGCCAGCAGCTTAGATGGGGAGACCACTGAAGCTTTCTTT.

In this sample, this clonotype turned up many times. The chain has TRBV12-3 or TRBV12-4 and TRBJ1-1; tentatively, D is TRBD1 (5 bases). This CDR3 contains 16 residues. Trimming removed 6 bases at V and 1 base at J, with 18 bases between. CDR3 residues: CASRGPKEKRNTEAFF. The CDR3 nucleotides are TGTGCCAGCAGGGGACCGAAAGAGAAACGGAACACTGAAGCTTTCTTT.